The 20 T cell receptor beta chains given below trace back to one sample, sequenced in a study of vaccination and CD4 T cells after COVID-19. No antigen is known for these receptors. Treatment specified: roughly nine-day PBMC culture with coronavirus spike peptide pools or control peptides (ViraFEST assay). Sequenced with the Oncomine TCR Beta short-read assay was DNA taken from cultured CD4+ T cells. TCRdb itself ran the PCR reads through MiXCR, one entry per CDR3 protein. The repertoire holds 20,000 or so distinct CDR3 sequences, with about half as singletons. The sequencing used CD4+ T cells from blood, cultured in vitro, collected before SARS-CoV-2 vaccination. The source is a human donor who had recovered from COVID-19.

The chain is built from TRBV5-6 and TRBJ1-2, with 7 bases identical to TRBD1. CDR3 length equals 16 residues. V lost 0 bases, J lost 2 bases, and 7 bases stayed unmatched. Germline CDR1 is SGHDT and CDR2 is YYEEEE. The CDR3: CASSLGTGHMNYGYTF. In DNA, the CDR3 is TGTGCCAGCAGCTTGGGGACAGGCCACATGAACTATGGCTACACCTTC.

The chain combines TRBV2 with TRBJ1-1; TRBD1 matches at 9 bases. V shed 5 bases, J shed 1 base, and the junction held 2 bases outside the gene matches. CDR3 length: 14 residues. CDR1 is SNHLY and CDR2 is FYNNEI in the germline V gene. The CDR3 coding sequence is TGTGCCAGCAGTAAACAGGGGGCGAACACTGAAGCTTTCTTT. Translation: CASSKQGANTEAFF.

This chain links TRBV10-3 with TRBJ2-7; TRBD2 matches at 11 bases. The CDR3 loop spans 17 amino acids. V was pared by 2 bases and J by 2 bases, with 8 bases of the junction left unmatched. Germline V gives CDR1 ENHRY, CDR2 SYGVKD. The CDR3 loop reads CAISEPSGLADAYEQYF. The CDR3 DNA is TGTGCCATCAGTGAGCCCTCGGGACTAGCGGATGCCTACGAGCAGTACTTC.

This clonotype was observed a few times. This chain uses TRBV18 with TRBJ2-3; D call uncertain. V was cut by 4 bases and J by 0 bases, with 2 bases left in between. Per the germline V gene, CDR1 is KGHSH and CDR2 is LQKENI. This CDR3 has 12 amino acids. The CDR3 region has the DNA TGTGCCAGCTCACAAAGCACAGATACGCAGTATTTT. This gives the protein CASSQSTDTQYF.

This chain joins TRBV6-1 and TRBJ2-4; TRBD2 agrees at 8 bases. CDR1 and CDR2 (germline): MNHNS, SASEGT. The CDR3 sequence is 14 residues long. J gave up 3 bases and V 8 bases, and 6 bases lay outside the gene matches. The CDR3 sequence: CASPPGGSKNIQYF. The CDR3 region has the DNA TGTGCCAGCCCCCCGGGGGGGAGCAAAAACATTCAGTACTTC.

The chain joins TRBV15 to TRBJ1-1; TRBD1 matches 7 bases. Germline V gene sequence: CDR1 LNHNV, CDR2 YYDKDF (reference sequence). V shed 0 bases, J shed 0 bases, and the junction held 4 bases outside the gene matches. The CDR3 is made up of 16 amino acids. As DNA, the CDR3 is TGTGCCACCAGCAGAGAAACAGGGGCCCTGAACACTGAAGCTTTCTTT. Its translation: CATSRETGALNTEAFF.

This clonotype has a handful of counts. This chain connects TRBV20-1 to TRBJ2-7; 15 bases map to TRBD2. CDR1 is DFQATT, CDR2 SNEGSKA, per germline (reference sequence). The CDR3 spans 14 residues. Trimming removed 5 bases from V and 7 bases from J; junction bases left unmatched: 6. The CDR3 protein is CSAGGTSGRLEQYF. The DNA for the CDR3 is TGCAGTGCTGGAGGGACTAGCGGGAGGCTGGAGCAGTACTTC.

The chain carries TRBV28 and TRBJ1-5; possible D gene TRBD1, 5 bases. This CDR3 has 14 residues. V lost 3 bases to trimming and J lost 3 bases, with 9 bases between them. The germline CDR1 and CDR2 sequences are MDHEN and SYDVKM. The CDR3 DNA reads TGTGCCAGCAGTTTGGGACGTTTCAATCAGCCCCAGCATTTT. It codes for CASSLGRFNQPQHF.

This clonotype was seen once. The chain recombines TRBV24-1 with TRBJ2-2; D may correspond to TRBD1 or TRBD2 (6 bases each). Trimming removed 3 bases at V and 7 bases at J, with 14 bases between. The CDR3 contains 15 residues. Germline V gene sequence: CDR1 KGHDR, CDR2 SFDVKD. CDR3 amino acids: CATSDPTGGIGELFF. CDR3 in DNA: TGTGCCACCAGTGATCCGACAGGAGGGATCGGGGAGCTGTTTTTT.

This sequence joins TRBV7-2 and TRBJ1-6, with D perhaps matching TRBD1 (6 bases). Trimming left V 3 bases short and J 10 bases short, with 13 bases between. CDR1 is SGHTA and CDR2 is FQGNSA in the germline V gene. The CDR3 is made up of 14 amino acids. CDR3 amino acids: CASSFGTGRSPLHF. The CDR3 DNA sequence: TGTGCCAGCAGCTTTGGAACAGGGCGATCACCCCTCCACTTT.

The chain couples TRBV24-1 to TRBJ2-1; 13 bases line up with TRBD2. The length of the CDR3 is 13 residues. Germline-derived CDR1 and CDR2 are KGHDR and SFDVKD. With 11 bases clipped from V and 9 bases from J, the junction kept 6 bases outside the gene matches. The CDR3 region is CASRRTSGSEQFF. CDR3 DNA sequence: TGTGCCAGCAGGCGGACTAGCGGGAGTGAGCAGTTCTTC.

This clonotype has only a few counts. The V call is TRBV12-3 or TRBV12-4, the J call TRBJ2-2; the match to TRBD2 covers 10 bases. J lost 7 bases, V lost 5 bases, and 7 bases had no gene match. The CDR3 is 15 amino acids. The CDR3 sequence is CASSPKTSGFGELFF. For the CDR3, the DNA is TGTGCCAGCAGTCCCAAGACTAGCGGGTTCGGGGAGCTGTTTTTT.

The chain uses TRBV20-1 and TRBJ2-1; 8 bases map to TRBD1. V trimming: 0 bases; J trimming: 6 bases; junction bases outside the gene matches: 10. The germline V gene encodes CDR1 DFQATT and CDR2 SNEGSKA (reference sequence). The CDR3 contains 16 residues. CDR3 region: CSARDWAGTGTNEQFF. The CDR3 nucleotides read TGCAGTGCTAGAGATTGGGCCGGGACAGGTACCAATGAGCAGTTCTTC.

Only one count was recorded for this clonotype. The gene calls are TRBV18 and TRBJ1-5; no clear D. V gave up 3 bases and J gave up 3 bases, with 12 bases separating them. The CDR3 is 15 amino acids. Germline V CDR1 and CDR2: KGHSH, LQKENI. The CDR3 DNA sequence: TGTGCCAGCTCACCCGTCGGCAGGAACAATCAGCCCCAGCATTTT. This gives the protein CASSPVGRNNQPQHF.

The chain combines TRBV20-1 with TRBJ2-3, with 8 bases fitting TRBD1. The V segment lost 3 bases and the J segment 0 bases; nucleotides outside the gene matches: 5. CDR1 DFQATT and CDR2 SNEGSKA come from the germline V gene (reference sequence). CDR3 length: 15 residues. CDR3 residues: CSARDRVTSTDTQYF. CDR3 DNA sequence: TGCAGTGCTAGGGACAGGGTAACTAGCACAGATACGCAGTATTTT.

The CDR3 sequence: CASSLIGHSQETQYF. As DNA, the CDR3 is TGTGCCAGCTCACTAATTGGACATAGCCAAGAGACCCAGTACTTC. The V gene is TRBV18, the J gene TRBJ2-5; tentative D call: TRBD1 (5 bases). This CDR3 is 15 amino acids long. Germline V gene data show CDR1 as KGHSH and CDR2 as LQKENI. Trimming cost V 4 bases and J 1 base, with 13 bases left between them.

V gene TRBV6-2 or TRBV6-3 combines with J gene TRBJ2-7, with no clear D. The CDR3 consists of 14 residues. Per the germline V gene, CDR1 is MNHEY and CDR2 is SVGEGT. V was trimmed by 2 bases and J by 0 bases, leaving 8 bases between them. CDR3: CASSYRATSYEQYF. The CDR3 DNA follows: TGTGCCAGCAGTTACCGTGCCACCTCCTACGAGCAGTACTTC.

This clonotype showed up just a few times. Its ends do not fully match the called genes, so a read error is possible. The chain has TRBV20-1 and TRBJ2-1; maybe TRBD1 (6 bases). The CDR3 length is 15 residues. Germline values: CDR1 DFQATT, CDR2 SNEGSKA (reference sequence). CDR3 DNA: TGCAGTGCCAGAGGTGGGGGCAGCTCCTACAATGAGCAGTTCTTC. Its protein is CSARGGGSSYNEQFF.

The V and J genes are TRBV30 and TRBJ1-2; D gene unclear. CDR1 is GTSNPN, CDR2 SVGIG, per germline (reference sequence). CDR3 length equals 11 residues. V gave up 2 bases and J gave up 8 bases, with 9 bases separating them. CDR3 DNA: TGTGCCTGGAGTCTGACGGAAGGCTACACCTTC. This encodes CAWSLTEGYTF. Together with reference TRBV30 and TRBJ1-2, the CDR3 gives the full variable domain: SQTIHQWPATLVQPVGSPLSLECTVEGTSNPNLYWYRQAAGRGLQLLFYSVGIGQISSEVPQNLSASRPQDRQFILSSKKLLLSDSGFYLCAWSLTEGYTFGSGTRLTVV.

The chain is built from TRBV2 and TRBJ2-3, with TRBD2 matching 11 bases. The V segment lost 7 bases and the J segment 3 bases; nucleotides outside the gene matches: 9. This CDR3 comprises 16 residues. Germline V gives CDR1 SNHLY, CDR2 FYNNEI. The CDR3 bases are TGTGCCAGCACCCCGAGGGCTAGCGGGAGGACAGATACGCAGTATTTT. The encoded protein is CASTPRASGRTDTQYF.